One sample yielded the 19 T cell receptor beta chains listed below, sequenced in a study of beta chain features in type 1 diabetes. Study-wide results and limits: Shortening that was moderate but significant affected the TCRB CDR3s of Type 1 diabetes patients in all four CD4+ subsets.

Reverse transcribing all isolated RNA meant expressed TCRB transcripts were sequenced. The protocol was immunoSEQ multiplex PCR, while the TCRdb copy is restricted to in-frame clones and leaves out a portion. This table has some 120,000 clones, roughly 17% appearing once. No cognate antigen is known for these TCRs. Specimen: central memory CD4+ T cells from blood. The receptors were gathered from a man between 18 and 35 years old with type 1 diabetes.

This clone occurred many times. The chain is built from TRBV7-2 and TRBJ2-3; no clear D gene. V shed 5 bases and J shed 0 bases, with 15 bases lying between them. This CDR3 is 16 amino acids long. Germline V gene lookup returns CDR1 SGHTA and CDR2 FQGNSA. DNA for the CDR3: TGTGCCAGCAGCCTGTTTGTCGAGCCTAGCACAGATACGCAGTATTTT. This encodes CASSLFVEPSTDTQYF. The whole variable domain, remainder taken from reference TRBV7-2 and TRBJ2-3, is GAGVSQSPSNKVTEKGKDVELRCDPISGHTALYWYRQSLGQGLEFLIYFQGNSAPDKSGLPSDRFSAERTGGSVSTLTIQRTQQEDSAVYLCASSLFVEPSTDTQYFGPGTRLTVL.

There are a few counts of this clone. This chain links TRBV25-1 with TRBJ1-5; D remains unclear. CDR3 length: 13 residues. Deletions cut 2 bases from V and 11 bases from J, with 13 bases between. Per the germline V gene, CDR1 is MGHDK and CDR2 is SYGVNS. CDR3 loop: CASSEGSQGTQHF. In nucleotides, the CDR3 is TGTGCCAGCAGTGAAGGGAGTCAAGGGACCCAGCATTTT.

This clone was counted many times. V is TRBV7-2 and J is TRBJ2-3, with unresolved D. The V and J ends lost 5 bases and 0 bases respectively, with 12 bases between them. Germline-derived CDR1 and CDR2 are SGHTA and FQGNSA. The CDR3 length is 15 residues. CDR3 sequence (DNA): TGTGCCAGCAGCCCCGGGTACCTTAGCACAGATACGCAGTATTTT. The encoded protein is CASSPGYLSTDTQYF.

In its sample, this clone was seen a few times. The chain carries TRBV2 and TRBJ1-2; D is ambiguous. Looked up from germline, CDR1 is SNHLY and CDR2 is FYNNEI. V dropped 2 bases and J dropped 4 bases, with 8 bases sitting between them. The CDR3 runs to 13 residues. CDR3 amino acids: CASSELSSYGYTF. DNA for the CDR3: TGTGCCAGCAGTGAATTGTCGTCCTATGGCTACACCTTC.

This clone was seen many times. Other nucleotide sequences from this sample produce the same CDR3. This chain uses TRBV7-2 with TRBJ1-1; a weak D match, TRBD1 (6 bases). In germline, CDR1 is SGHTA, CDR2 FQGNSA. The CDR3 loop spans 13 amino acids. Trimming cost V 5 bases and J 0 bases, with 7 bases left between them. The CDR3 DNA reads TGTGCCAGCAGCCAGGGGATGAACACTGAAGCTTTCTTT. This encodes CASSQGMNTEAFF.

In this sample, this clone turned up a few times. This sequence joins TRBV29-1 and TRBJ1-3, with no clear D. This CDR3 region has 13 residues. The V end lost 5 bases, the J end lost 0 bases, and 8 bases lay between the germline ends. The V gene's germline CDR1 is SQVTM and CDR2 ANQGSEA. The CDR3 region has the DNA TGCAGCGTTACGAGAAGCTCTGGAAACACCATATATTTT. Protein product: CSVTRSSGNTIYF.

This clone appeared a few times. The J gene is TRBJ2-7, the V gene TRBV6-5; possibly TRBD1 for D (5 bases). With 8 bases removed from V and 2 bases from J, the gap between germline ends came to 10 bases. The CDR3 spans 12 residues. The germline V gene encodes CDR1 MNHEY and CDR2 SVGAGI. CDR3 DNA sequence: TGTGCCAGCGGGGCAGGGCCCTACGAGCAGTACTTC. This codes for CASGAGPYEQYF.

The chain combines TRBV18 with TRBJ2-7, with D hard to call. Germline CDR1 KGHSH, CDR2 LQKENI. CDR3 size: 13 residues. Trimming shortened V by 3 bases and J by 5 bases, and 11 bases separated the two germline ends. The CDR3 spells CASSPAVGNEQYF. CDR3 in DNA: TGTGCCAGCTCACCCGCCGTAGGTAACGAGCAGTACTTC.

The chain employs TRBV5-1 and TRBJ2-3, with D maybe TRBD2 (7 bases). The V end lost 0 bases, the J end lost 1 base, and 15 bases lay between the germline ends. CDR1 is SGHRS and CDR2 is YFSETQ in the germline V gene. This CDR3 is 17 amino acids long. The CDR3 DNA reads as TGCGCCAGCAGCTTGGGTGCGCGGGGGCACCGCACAGATACGCAGTATTTT. Its protein product is CASSLGARGHRTDTQYF. The whole variable domain, filled in from reference TRBV5-1 and TRBJ2-3, reads KAGVTQTPRYLIKTRGQQVTLSCSPISGHRSVSWYQQTPGQGLQFLFEYFSETQRNKGNFPGRFSGRQFSNSRSEMNVSTLELGDSALYLCASSLGARGHRTDTQYFGPGTRLTVL.

The rearrangement uses TRBV5-1 and TRBJ2-1; 8 bases fit TRBD1. The CDR3 consists of 15 residues. Germline V gives CDR1 SGHRS, CDR2 YFSETQ. V was clipped by 4 bases and J by 2 bases; unmatched bases: 5. The CDR3 region is CASSRGDRPYNEQFF. The CDR3 region has the DNA TGCGCCAGCAGCCGCGGGGACAGGCCCTACAATGAGCAGTTCTTC.

In the case of this clone: Distinct nucleotide sequences in the sample also encode this CDR3. The V call is TRBV9, the J call TRBJ1-4; TRBD1 is a possible D gene (6 bases). Looked up from germline, CDR1 is SGDLS and CDR2 is YYNGEE. The CDR3 is 15 amino acids. V shed 0 bases and J shed 4 bases, with 10 bases lying between them. The CDR3 nucleotides read TGTGCCAGCAGCGTAGACGAGGGGGTTAATGAAAAACTGTTTTTT. As protein: CASSVDEGVNEKLFF.

Many counts were recorded for this clone. The chain's CDR3 is CATSRRTGVSYEQYF. The CDR3 nucleotides are TGTGCCACCAGCAGAAGGACAGGGGTCTCCTACGAGCAGTACTTC. The chain carries TRBV15 and TRBJ2-7; 9 bases are a match to TRBD1. CDR3 size: 15 residues. Germline V gene sequence: CDR1 LNHNV, CDR2 YYDKDF (reference sequence). The V segment lost 2 bases and the J segment 0 bases; nucleotides outside the gene matches: 2.

This clone appeared a few times. V and J are TRBV7-2 and TRBJ2-1; TRBD1 is a possible D gene (5 bases). Germline-derived CDR1 and CDR2 are SGHTA and FQGNSA. The CDR3 loop spans 16 amino acids. The V end was cut by 5 bases, the J end by 1 base, with 15 bases between. In DNA form, the CDR3 reads TGTGCCAGCAGCAAACGACAGCTTGGGTCCTACAATGAGCAGTTCTTC. It translates to CASSKRQLGSYNEQFF.

The rearrangement joins TRBV9 to TRBJ2-7; D is perhaps TRBD1 or TRBD2 (5 bases each). CDR1 and CDR2 from the germline V gene are SGDLS and YYNGEE. CDR3 size: 15 residues. V was clipped by 5 bases and J by 3 bases, with 18 bases between them. This CDR3 is CASSVSVGAGYEQYF. The CDR3 DNA is TGTGCCAGCAGTGTAAGCGTCGGGGCGGGCTACGAGCAGTACTTC.

This sequence joins TRBV4-2 and TRBJ2-3; 8 bases map to TRBD2. From germline, CDR1 is LGHNA and CDR2 YNFKEQ. Trimming removed 5 bases from V and 4 bases from J; junction bases left unmatched: 5. This CDR3 contains 14 residues. CDR3 sequence reads: CASSSPGGPDTQYF. The CDR3 bases are TGTGCCAGCAGCTCTCCGGGGGGGCCAGATACGCAGTATTTT.

V usage is TRBV10-3 and J usage is TRBJ2-5, with D tentatively TRBD1 or TRBD2 (5 bases each). This CDR3 is 16 amino acids long. The V and J ends lost 3 bases and 3 bases respectively, with 17 bases between them. CDR1 and CDR2 from the germline V gene are ENHRY and SYGVKD. CDR3 amino acids: CAISENRGASKETQYF. DNA of the CDR3: TGTGCCATCAGTGAAAATCGAGGGGCCTCAAAAGAGACCCAGTACTTC.

This clone was found a few times. V and J are TRBV6-5 and TRBJ2-7; D perhaps matches TRBD1 (5 bases). Trimming took 5 bases from V and 5 from J, leaving 13 bases between them. Germline V gene sequence: CDR1 MNHEY, CDR2 SVGAGI. The CDR3 spans 13 residues. CDR3 coding DNA: TGTGCCAGCAGTCCCCGCCAGGGCCACGAGCAGTACTTC. Translating it yields CASSPRQGHEQYF.

In this sample, this clone turned up a few times. This rearrangement joins TRBV7-9 to TRBJ1-1; 9 nucleotides agree with TRBD1. V was clipped by 5 bases and J by 7 bases; unmatched bases: 8. The CDR3 totals 14 residues. Germline lookup yields CDR1 SEHNR and CDR2 FQNEAQ (reference sequence). DNA of the CDR3: TGTGCCAGCAGCCTGACAGGGGGTTCGATTGAAGCTTTCTTT. Translating gives CASSLTGGSIEAFF.

The chain uses TRBV6-5 and TRBJ2-7, with TRBD1 as a possible D gene (6 bases). Trimming stripped 5 bases from V and 3 bases from J, with 17 bases between. The CDR3 runs to 15 residues. Germline V CDR1 and CDR2: MNHEY, SVGAGI. This CDR3 reads CASSPDYRESYEQYF. For the CDR3, the DNA is TGTGCCAGCAGTCCAGACTACAGGGAAAGCTACGAGCAGTACTTC.